This T cell receptor (beta chain) was sequenced for a study of graft-versus-host responses after intestinal transplantation. At the level of the study: Every recipient had anti-thymocyte globulin induction and roughly 3 years of tacrolimus plus steroids. Findings of the study overall: GvH clone levels peaked in circulation, and this peak was associated with early post-transplant HvG declines.

TCRdb's table, derived via immunoSEQ multiplex PCR, lists solely in-frame clones and lacks some. The sample yields about 54,000 clones, around 90% seen once. A word on this clone: Its specificity is unknown.

Germline CDR1 SGHVS, CDR2 FQNEAQ. The CDR3 is made up of 12 amino acids. V was trimmed by 5 bases and J by 2 bases, leaving 5 bases between them. The TCR was taken from a human patient who received an intestinal transplant, so some T cells may come from the graft donor. This specimen was PBMCs, taken approximately 660 days after intestinal transplant. The genes are TRBV7-8 and TRBJ2-3; D uncertain. The CDR3 spells CASSVLTDTQYF. CDR3 DNA: TGTGCCAGCAGCGTCCTCACAGATACGCAGTATTTT.